The 32 T cell receptor beta chains in this list originate from one sample, sequenced in a study of OX40 agonist ivuxolimab in advanced cancers. Sequencing used immunoSEQ multiplex PCR; TCRdb keeps in-frame clones, though not all of them. Found here are some 100,000 clones, 85% to 95% of them singletons; the top ten hold about 2.6%. The material sequenced was CD4+ or CD8+ T cells sorted from blood, taken in a trial of the OX40 agonist ivuxolimab. The receptor set was obtained from an adult with an advanced solid tumor such as melanoma, head and neck, liver or kidney cancer.

V gene TRBV6-5 combines with J gene TRBJ2-5; TRBD2 matches 8 bases. The germline CDR1 and CDR2 sequences are MNHEY and SVGAGI. CDR3 length: 16 residues. V shed 4 bases, J shed 3 bases, and the junction held 10 bases outside the gene matches. CDR3 region: CASSSRGLAEKETQYF. Here the CDR3 DNA reads TGTGCCAGCAGTTCTCGCGGACTAGCTGAAAAAGAGACCCAGTACTTC.

The rearrangement uses TRBV27 and TRBJ1-1, with D tentatively TRBD1 (5 bases). V was clipped by 5 bases and J by 11 bases, with 15 bases between them. This CDR3 spans 12 amino acids. Germline-derived CDR1 and CDR2 are MNHEY and SMNVEV (reference sequence). CDR3 sequence (DNA): TGTGCCAGCAGTCCAGGGACGGAGGGGGCTTTCTTT. It encodes CASSPGTEGAFF.

The rearrangement links TRBV5-1 to TRBJ2-3; possible D gene TRBD2, 6 bases. The CDR3 has 15 amino acids. Trimming cost V 2 bases and J 0 bases, with 10 bases left between them. The germline gives CDR1 SGHRS, CDR2 YFSETQ. The CDR3 sequence: CASSFSGTSTDTQYF. CDR3 nucleotides: TGCGCCAGCAGCTTTTCCGGGACTAGCACAGATACGCAGTATTTT.

The chain couples TRBV11-2 to TRBJ2-1, with 13 bases fitting TRBD2. Trimming cost V 7 bases and J 10 bases; bases outside gene matches: 7. CDR1 is SGHAT and CDR2 is FQNNGV in the germline V gene. This CDR3 is built from 14 residues. CDR3 in amino acids: CASTLGTSGEEQFF. The CDR3 nucleotides are TGTGCCAGCACTTTAGGGACTAGCGGGGAAGAGCAGTTCTTC. Together with reference TRBV11-2 and TRBJ2-1, the CDR3 gives the full variable domain: EAGVAQSPRYKIIEKRQSVAFWCNPISGHATLYWYQQILGQGPKLLIQFQNNGVVDDSQLPKDRFSAERLKGVDSTLKIQPAKLEDSAVYLCASTLGTSGEEQFFGPGTRLTVL.

The genes are TRBV23-1 and TRBJ1-2, with 9 bases fitting TRBD1. TRBV23-1 is filed as an ORF, its function uncertain. The trim removed 6 bases at V and 2 bases at J, leaving 7 bases unmatched. This CDR3 spans 15 amino acids. In DNA, the CDR3 is TGCGCCAGCAGGACAGGGGGTCCGGCCAACTATGGCTACACCTTC. It codes for CASRTGGPANYGYTF.

The chain uses TRBV7-9 and TRBJ2-7; D is ambiguous. V was clipped by 5 bases and J by 2 bases, with 7 bases between them. Germline V CDR1 and CDR2: SEHNR, FQNEAQ (reference sequence). This CDR3 spans 12 amino acids. The CDR3 sequence is CASSAGPYEQYF. The CDR3 nucleotides are TGTGCCAGCAGCGCCGGGCCCTACGAGCAGTACTTC.

The chain links TRBV19 to TRBJ1-1; perhaps TRBD1 as D (5 bases). Trimming stripped 5 bases from V and 7 bases from J, with 11 bases between. The CDR3 spans 12 residues. From germline, CDR1 is LNHDA and CDR2 SQIVND (reference sequence). The chain's CDR3 is CASSQPGFEAFF. DNA for the CDR3: TGTGCCAGTAGTCAGCCAGGGTTTGAAGCTTTCTTT.

V is TRBV14 and J is TRBJ2-5; D is undetermined. Trimming took off 8 bases at V and 13 bases at J, with 17 bases between the two ends. There are 11 residues in the CDR3. The germline V gene has CDR1 SGHDN and CDR2 FVKESK. The CDR3 sequence: CASGSPSERYF. The DNA of the CDR3 is TGTGCCAGCGGGTCCCCAAGTGAAAGGTACTTC.

V gene TRBV7-6 combines with J gene TRBJ2-7; D is uncertain. Germline V gene lookup returns CDR1 SGHVS and CDR2 FNYEAQ. The CDR3 has 12 amino acids. V was cut by 4 bases and J by 0 bases, with 4 bases left in between. In DNA, the CDR3 is TGTGCCAGCAGCTCCAGCTCCTACGAGCAGTACTTC. This sequence encodes CASSSSSYEQYF.

The chain is built from TRBV11-2 and TRBJ2-5; D unresolved. CDR1 is SGHAT, CDR2 FQNNGV, per germline. The CDR3 spans 15 residues. V was shortened by 0 bases and J by 2 bases, with 10 bases between the two germline ends. The CDR3 coding sequence is TGTGCCAGCAGCTTAGAATTCCAGGAGCAAGAGACCCAGTACTTC. Protein sequence: CASSLEFQEQETQYF.

The genes are TRBV2 and TRBJ2-7; D not resolved. This CDR3 region has 11 residues. V was cut by 6 bases and J by 1 base, with 4 bases left in between. CDR1 and CDR2 (germline): SNHLY, FYNNEI. The CDR3 DNA reads as TGTGCCAGCAGGGGATCCTACGAGCAGTACTTC. Translation: CASRGSYEQYF.

The rearrangement links TRBV2 to TRBJ2-7; TRBD2 is a possible D gene (6 bases). Germline CDR1 reads SNHLY; CDR2 reads FYNNEI. Trimming stripped 3 bases from V and 2 bases from J, with 11 bases between. The CDR3 runs 14 residues. The CDR3 here is CASSEGGETYEQYF. The CDR3 nucleotides read TGTGCCAGCAGTGAGGGCGGGGAGACCTACGAGCAGTACTTC.

J is TRBJ2-6 and V is TRBV7-6, with 11 nucleotides matching TRBD1. The length of the CDR3 is 19 residues. The trim removed 5 bases at V and 3 bases at J, leaving 12 bases unmatched. Per germline, CDR1 SGHVS and CDR2 FNYEAQ. CDR3 region: CASSIRTGGAVYGANVLTF. The CDR3 nucleotides read TGTGCCAGCAGCATTCGGACAGGGGGCGCGGTATATGGGGCCAACGTCCTGACTTTC.

This chain joins TRBV13 and TRBJ1-2, with D possibly matching TRBD1 (6 bases). Trimming shortened V by 4 bases and J by 2 bases, and 14 bases separated the two germline ends. The germline V gene encodes CDR1 PRHDT and CDR2 FYEKMQ (reference sequence). This CDR3 is built from 15 residues. CDR3 protein: CASSSILGGNYGYTF. CDR3 DNA sequence: TGTGCCAGCAGCTCAATCTTAGGGGGGAACTATGGCTACACCTTC.

The gene calls are TRBV29-1 and TRBJ1-1; D might be TRBD1 (5 bases). Trimming cost V 4 bases and J 10 bases, with 13 bases left between them. The CDR3 covers 11 residues. The germline V gene encodes CDR1 SQVTM and CDR2 ANQGSEA. The CDR3 region is CSVAGQGGAFF. CDR3 sequence (DNA): TGCAGCGTTGCGGGCCAGGGTGGAGCTTTCTTT.

The rearrangement links TRBV13 to TRBJ2-7, with 11 bases aligning to TRBD2. V shed 6 bases and J 5 bases; nucleotides not matched to a gene: 6. CDR3 length: 14 residues. Germline CDR1 PRHDT, CDR2 FYEKMQ (reference sequence). The CDR3 here is CASSYSGGVNEQYF. The CDR3 bases are TGTGCCAGCAGTTATAGCGGGGGGGTGAACGAGCAGTACTTC. Based on the CDR3 plus reference TRBV13 and TRBJ2-7, the full variable domain is AAGVIQSPRHLIKEKRETATLKCYPIPRHDTVYWYQQGPGQDPQFLISFYEKMQSDKGSIPDRFSAQQFSDYHSELNMSSLELGDSALYFCASSYSGGVNEQYFGPGTRLTVT.

The genes are TRBV5-1 and TRBJ2-7, with TRBD1 identical over 9 bases. This CDR3 has 14 residues. Germline-derived CDR1 and CDR2 are SGHRS and YFSETQ. J was trimmed by 9 bases and V by 4 bases; bases with no gene match: 11. CDR3 amino acids: CASSEDRGSLGQYF. CDR3 nucleotide sequence: TGCGCCAGCAGCGAGGACAGGGGCTCCCTTGGGCAGTACTTC.

The chain links TRBV29-1 to TRBJ2-7, with 9 bases lining up with TRBD1. The CDR3 covers 13 residues. The trim removed 5 bases at V and 5 bases at J, leaving 7 bases unmatched. Per the germline V gene, CDR1 is SQVTM and CDR2 is ANQGSEA. CDR3 region: CSVHTGTGHEQYF. CDR3 DNA: TGCAGCGTTCATACCGGGACAGGGCACGAGCAGTACTTC.

This chain links TRBV5-4 with TRBJ2-3; no firm D call. The CDR3 totals 12 residues. Trimming pared 5 bases from V and 4 bases from J, leaving 8 bases between. Germline lookup yields CDR1 SGHNT and CDR2 YYREEE (reference sequence). CDR3 loop: CASSSSADTQYF. The DNA of the CDR3 is TGTGCCAGCAGTTCGAGCGCAGATACGCAGTATTTT.

The chain uses TRBV20-1 and TRBJ1-2, with D unresolved. Germline V gene data show CDR1 as DFQATT and CDR2 as SNEGSKA (reference sequence). This CDR3 has 11 amino acids. The V end lost 5 bases, the J end lost 4 bases, and 8 bases lay between the germline ends. The CDR3 coding sequence is TGCAGTGCTTCGACGGTCTATGGCTACACCTTC. Protein sequence: CSASTVYGYTF.

The V and J genes are TRBV10-2 and TRBJ2-7; unclear D gene. CDR3 size: 14 residues. Trimming took 0 bases from V and 6 from J, leaving 12 bases between them. Germline V lookup: CDR1 WSHSY, CDR2 SAAADI. CDR3 residues: CASSESTHSLEQYF. The CDR3 nucleotides read TGCGCCAGCAGTGAGTCGACTCACAGCCTCGAGCAGTACTTC.

The chain has TRBV19 and TRBJ1-2; TRBD1 aligns across 7 bases. J gave up 14 bases and V 4 bases, and 13 bases lay outside the gene matches. This CDR3 has 13 residues. The germline CDR1 and CDR2 sequences are LNHDA and SQIVND (reference sequence). CDR3 DNA: TGTGCCAGTAGTAGCTCGGCGGGGACAGAAAGGACCTTC. Protein: CASSSSAGTERTF.

This chain joins TRBV4-1 and TRBJ1-2, with D maybe TRBD1 (5 bases). V was pared by 4 bases and J by 1 base, with 13 bases between. Germline values: CDR1 MGHRA, CDR2 YSYEKL. The CDR3 spans 15 residues. CDR3 amino acids: CASSRRDGDNYGYTF. The CDR3 nucleotides are TGCGCCAGCAGCCGCCGGGACGGCGATAACTATGGCTACACCTTC.

The gene calls are TRBV30 and TRBJ1-1; D is uncertain. V dropped 3 bases and J dropped 1 base, with 9 bases sitting between them. This CDR3 region has 13 residues. Germline V gene sequence: CDR1 GTSNPN, CDR2 SVGIG (reference sequence). The CDR3 spells CAWSPGGNTEAFF. CDR3 bases: TGTGCCTGGAGCCCGGGAGGGAACACTGAAGCTTTCTTT. Looking up the rest from reference TRBV30 and TRBJ1-1 gives the full variable domain: SQTIHQWPATLVQPVGSPLSLECTVEGTSNPNLYWYRQAAGRGLQLLFYSVGIGQISSEVPQNLSASRPQDRQFILSSKKLLLSDSGFYLCAWSPGGNTEAFFGQGTRLTVV.

This chain connects TRBV30 to TRBJ2-7; 7 bases match TRBD1. The CDR3 has 13 amino acids. V lost 3 bases to trimming and J lost 6 bases; unmatched junction nucleotides: 8. The V gene's germline CDR1 is GTSNPN and CDR2 SVGIG (reference sequence). Written as DNA, the CDR3 is TGTGCCTGGAGACAGGGGAATACGGGCGAGCAGTACTTC. Amino acids: CAWRQGNTGEQYF.

The gene calls are TRBV4-1 and TRBJ2-1, with D possibly called TRBD1 or TRBD2 (6 bases each). Germline CDR1 reads MGHRA; CDR2 reads YSYEKL. This CDR3 has 15 amino acids. V gave up 0 bases and J gave up 4 bases, with 10 bases separating them. DNA for the CDR3: TGCGCCAGCAGCCAAGACACAGGGAGGTACAATGAGCAGTTCTTC. It is translated as CASSQDTGRYNEQFF.

The chain couples TRBV6-1 to TRBJ2-7; TRBD1 is a possible D gene (6 bases). The CDR3 is 15 residues long. Trimming left V 5 bases short and J 3 bases short, with 17 bases between. Germline V CDR1 and CDR2: MNHNS, SASEGT. CDR3 nucleotide sequence: TGTGCCAGCAGTACTCGGGACACGGCTCGCTACGAGCAGTACTTC. Its protein is CASSTRDTARYEQYF.

This clone was observed once. The chain uses TRBV27 and TRBJ2-3, with 9 bases aligning to TRBD2. With V trimmed by 2 bases and J by 4 bases, 4 bases remained unmatched. CDR1 is MNHEY, CDR2 SMNVEV, per germline (reference sequence). The CDR3 has 15 amino acids. CDR3 DNA: TGTGCCAGCAGTTTAGATGGCGGGAGGGCAGATACGCAGTATTTT. Protein sequence: CASSLDGGRADTQYF.

This chain joins TRBV5-4 and TRBJ1-2, with a weak D call TRBD1 (6 bases). CDR3 size: 15 residues. V lost 6 bases, J lost 6 bases, and 21 bases lay in between. The germline V gene has CDR1 SGHNT and CDR2 YYREEE (reference sequence). The CDR3, as DNA: TGTGCCAGCACCAAATACAGGGACATTCGAAATGGCTACACCTTC. It yields the protein CASTKYRDIRNGYTF.

Written as DNA, the CDR3 is TGTGCCAGCAGCCCCGGGACCCCCTACGAGCAGTACTTC. Translating it yields CASSPGTPYEQYF. The chain combines TRBV5-6 with TRBJ2-7; D could derive from TRBD1 or TRBD2 (5 bases each). Trimming took 4 bases from V and 2 from J, leaving 10 bases between them. Germline loops: CDR1 SGHDT, CDR2 YYEEEE. The CDR3 sequence is 13 residues long.

J is TRBJ2-7 and V is TRBV7-8, with D maybe TRBD2 (5 bases). In germline, CDR1 is SGHVS, CDR2 FQNEAQ. Trimming shortened V by 1 base and J by 3 bases, and 10 bases separated the two germline ends. CDR3 length equals 14 residues. The CDR3, as DNA: TGTGCCAGCAGCTTAGGTTACGGGGACTACGAGCAGTACTTC. The encoded protein is CASSLGYGDYEQYF.

The CDR3 DNA reads as TGTGCCAGTAGTATAAGTAGATACACCGGGGAGCTGTTTTTT. It specifies CASSISRYTGELFF. This chain connects TRBV19 to TRBJ2-2; D call uncertain. Germline-derived CDR1 and CDR2 are LNHDA and SQIVND (reference sequence). Trimming left V 2 bases short and J 3 bases short, with 7 bases between. The CDR3 is 14 amino acids. Complete variable domain (other parts from reference TRBV19 and TRBJ2-2): DGGITQSPKYLFRKEGQNVTLSCEQNLNHDAMYWYRQDPGQGLRLIYYSQIVNDFQKGDIAEGYSVSREKKESFPLTVTSAQKNPTAFYLCASSISRYTGELFFGEGSRLTVL.